This entry describes one T cell receptor (beta chain). No antigen is known for it. Expressed TCRB transcripts were sequenced, since all the RNA that had been isolated was reverse transcribed. Data came from immunoSEQ multiplex PCR; TCRdb stores just in-frame clones and leaves some out. The data hold under 200,000 clones, with about 8.1% observed a single time. This sample was taken from a study of beta chain features in type 1 diabetes. Broader study findings: Moderate but significant shortening of TCRB CDR3s was recorded in all four CD4+ subsets from Type 1 diabetes patients. More deletions and fewer insertions at VDJ junctions were seen in type 1 diabetes patients.

Germline CDR1 is SGDLS and CDR2 is YYNGEE. The junction had 8 bases not matched to a gene; V was cut back by 3 bases and J by 6 bases. The CDR3 consists of 15 residues. The rearrangement links TRBV9 to TRBJ1-1, with 10 bases aligning to TRBD1. Sequenced material: central memory CD4+ T cells from blood. This TCR was recovered from a woman under 30 with type 1 diabetes. CDR3 sequence reads: CASSGQGAGFAEAFF. For the CDR3, the DNA is TGTGCCAGCAGCGGACAGGGGGCGGGATTCGCTGAAGCTTTCTTT. Together with reference TRBV9 and TRBJ1-1, the CDR3 gives the full variable domain: DSGVTQTPKHLITATGQRVTLRCSPRSGDLSVYWYQQSLDQGLQFLIQYYNGEERAKGNILERFSAQQFPDLHSELNLSSLELGDSALYFCASSGQGAGFAEAFFGQGTRLTVV.